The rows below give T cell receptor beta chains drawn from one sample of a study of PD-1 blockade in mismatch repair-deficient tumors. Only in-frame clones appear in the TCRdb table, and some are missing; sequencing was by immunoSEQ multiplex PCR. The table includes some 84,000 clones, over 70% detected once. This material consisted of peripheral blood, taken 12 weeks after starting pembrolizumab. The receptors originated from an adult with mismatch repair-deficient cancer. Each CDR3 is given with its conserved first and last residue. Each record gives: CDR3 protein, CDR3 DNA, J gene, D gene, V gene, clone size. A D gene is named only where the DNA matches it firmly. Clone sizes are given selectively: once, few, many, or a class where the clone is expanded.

CDR3aa: CASRWPQSLVTHSSYNEQFF
CDR3nt: TGTGCCAGCAGGTGGCCACAGAGCCTGGTAACTCACAGCTCCTACAATGAGCAGTTCTTC
j_gene: TRBJ2-1
d_gene: -
v_gene: TRBV5-4
abundance: few

CDR3aa: CASSKPGFEDPDTQYF
CDR3nt: TGTGCCAGCAGCAAACCGGGATTCGAAGATCCAGATACGCAGTATTTT
j_gene: TRBJ2-3
d_gene: -
v_gene: TRBV7-9
abundance: -

CDR3aa: CASSLTGLNTGELFF
CDR3nt: TGTGCCAGCAGTTTAACGGGGTTGAACACCGGGGAGCTGTTTTTT
j_gene: TRBJ2-2
d_gene: -
v_gene: TRBV27
abundance: few

CDR3aa: CASSSQGGYEQYF
CDR3nt: TGTGCCAGCAGTTCGCAAGGGGGGTACGAGCAGTACTTC
j_gene: TRBJ2-7
d_gene: -
v_gene: TRBV6-1
abundance: -

CDR3aa: CASNRRTENTEAFF
CDR3nt: TGTGCCAGCAACCGGCGGACGGAGAACACTGAAGCTTTCTTT
j_gene: TRBJ1-1
d_gene: -
v_gene: TRBV11-3
abundance: -

CDR3aa: CASNKNRDHNEQFF
CDR3nt: TGTGCCAGCAACAAAAATAGGGACCACAATGAGCAGTTCTTC
j_gene: TRBJ2-1
d_gene: -
v_gene: TRBV7-8
abundance: -

CDR3aa: CASSVELAGFPDTQYF
CDR3nt: TGTGCCAGCAGCGTAGAGCTAGCGGGTTTCCCAGATACGCAGTATTTT
j_gene: TRBJ2-3
d_gene: TRBD2
v_gene: TRBV9
abundance: once

CDR3aa: CASSQDSGASQPQHF
CDR3nt: TGCGCCAGCAGCCAAGATAGTGGGGCAAGTCAGCCCCAGCATTTT
j_gene: TRBJ1-5
d_gene: -
v_gene: TRBV4-3
abundance: -

CDR3aa: CASSIADTGGNYGYTF
CDR3nt: TGTGCCAGTAGTATAGCGGACACCGGAGGTAACTATGGCTACACCTTC
j_gene: TRBJ1-2
d_gene: -
v_gene: TRBV19
abundance: -

CDR3aa: CASSPGQRMEGYTF
CDR3nt: TGTGCCAGCAGCCCCGGACAGCGCATGGAGGGCTACACCTTC
j_gene: TRBJ1-2
d_gene: -
v_gene: TRBV14
abundance: -

CDR3aa: CAISGNRGGNEQYF
CDR3nt: TGTGCCATCAGTGGTAACAGGGGAGGAAACGAGCAGTACTTC
j_gene: TRBJ2-7
d_gene: -
v_gene: TRBV10-3
abundance: -

CDR3aa: CASSVGLAGGRYNEQFF
CDR3nt: TGTGCCAGCAGCGTAGGACTAGCGGGAGGAAGATACAATGAGCAGTTCTTC
j_gene: TRBJ2-1
d_gene: TRBD2
v_gene: TRBV9
abundance: -

CDR3aa: CAWSGTGPTNEKLFF
CDR3nt: TGTGCCTGGAGCGGGACAGGGCCAACTAATGAAAAACTGTTTTTT
j_gene: TRBJ1-4
d_gene: TRBD1
v_gene: TRBV30
abundance: -

CDR3aa: CAWSPLRHEQFF
CDR3nt: TGTGCCTGGAGCCCCCTCCGCCATGAGCAGTTCTTC
j_gene: TRBJ2-1
d_gene: -
v_gene: TRBV30
abundance: -

CDR3aa: CSTRGSGVGELFF
CDR3nt: TGCAGCACCCGGGGCTCGGGGGTCGGGGAGCTGTTTTTT
j_gene: TRBJ2-2
d_gene: -
v_gene: TRBV29-1
abundance: -

CDR3aa: CAWSVTSGRVTNTGELFF
CDR3nt: TGTGCCTGGAGTGTAACTAGCGGGAGGGTGACGAACACCGGGGAGCTGTTTTTT
j_gene: TRBJ2-2
d_gene: TRBD2
v_gene: TRBV30
abundance: -

CDR3aa: CASSQGTEQETQYF
CDR3nt: TGTGCCAGCAGCCAAGGGACGGAACAAGAGACCCAGTACTTC
j_gene: TRBJ2-5
d_gene: -
v_gene: TRBV7-9
abundance: -

CDR3aa: CASSFFPDRGLYF
CDR3nt: TGTGCCAGCAGTTTTTTCCCCGACAGGGGTCTGTACTTC
j_gene: TRBJ2-7
d_gene: TRBD1
v_gene: TRBV27
abundance: -

CDR3aa: CASSPDTGTEAFF
CDR3nt: TGTGCCAGCTCACCGGACACAGGGACTGAAGCTTTCTTT
j_gene: TRBJ1-1
d_gene: -
v_gene: TRBV18
abundance: -

CDR3aa: CASSFNGSPSGNTIYF
CDR3nt: TGCGCCAGCAGCTTCAACGGGTCACCCTCTGGAAACACCATATATTTT
j_gene: TRBJ1-3
d_gene: -
v_gene: TRBV5-1
abundance: -

CDR3aa: CASSLQGGSSYEQYF
CDR3nt: TGCGCCAGCAGCCTCCAGGGCGGGAGCTCCTACGAGCAGTACTTC
j_gene: TRBJ2-7
d_gene: TRBD2
v_gene: TRBV4-1
abundance: -

CDR3aa: CASSQTASRYEQYF
CDR3nt: TGTGCCAGCAGCCAGACGGCCTCCCGTTACGAGCAGTACTTC
j_gene: TRBJ2-7
d_gene: -
v_gene: TRBV6-5
abundance: -

CDR3aa: CASSAGANYGYTF
CDR3nt: TGTGCCAGCAGTGCAGGGGCCAACTATGGCTACACCTTC
j_gene: TRBJ1-2
d_gene: -
v_gene: TRBV6-4
abundance: few

CDR3aa: CASMGVREYNEQFF
CDR3nt: TGTGCCAGCATGGGGGTACGAGAATACAATGAGCAGTTCTTC
j_gene: TRBJ2-1
d_gene: -
v_gene: TRBV2
abundance: -

CDR3aa: CASAFNIQYF
CDR3nt: TGCGCCAGTGCCTTTAACATTCAGTACTTC
j_gene: TRBJ2-4
d_gene: -
v_gene: TRBV10-2
abundance: -

CDR3aa: CAISDRGKTGELFF
CDR3nt: TGTGCCATCAGTGACAGGGGAAAAACCGGGGAGCTGTTTTTT
j_gene: TRBJ2-2
d_gene: -
v_gene: TRBV10-3
abundance: few

CDR3aa: CASSPRPGSVGKTQYF
CDR3nt: TGTGCCAGCAGTCCTCGACCGGGGTCCGTTGGGAAGACCCAGTACTTC
j_gene: TRBJ2-5
d_gene: -
v_gene: TRBV28
abundance: -

CDR3aa: CASSLTSGNHNEQFF
CDR3nt: TGTGCCAGCAGCTTAACTAGCGGGAACCACAATGAGCAGTTCTTC
j_gene: TRBJ2-1
d_gene: TRBD2
v_gene: TRBV7-2
abundance: -

CDR3aa: CASSLRAGGKASDEQYF
CDR3nt: TGTGCCAGCAGCTTACGAGCAGGGGGGAAAGCTAGCGACGAGCAGTACTTC
j_gene: TRBJ2-7
d_gene: -
v_gene: TRBV11-2
abundance: -

CDR3aa: CASSQVLASSYEQYF
CDR3nt: TGCGCCAGCAGCCAAGTTCTCGCCAGCAGCTACGAGCAGTACTTC
j_gene: TRBJ2-7
d_gene: -
v_gene: TRBV4-1
abundance: few

CDR3aa: CATTRPTGGPSGWFTEAFF
CDR3nt: TGTGCCACTACCCGACCTACAGGGGGCCCCAGCGGGTGGTTCACTGAAGCTTTCTTT
j_gene: TRBJ1-1
d_gene: TRBD1
v_gene: TRBV10-3
abundance: -

CDR3aa: CAWSVSGNEQYF
CDR3nt: TGTGCCTGGAGTGTTAGCGGGAACGAGCAGTACTTC
j_gene: TRBJ2-7
d_gene: TRBD2
v_gene: TRBV30
abundance: -

CDR3aa: CASSLEHSGRVWETQYF
CDR3nt: TGTGCCAGCAGCTTAGAACATAGCGGGAGGGTTTGGGAGACCCAGTACTTC
j_gene: TRBJ2-5
d_gene: TRBD2
v_gene: TRBV7-2
abundance: few

CDR3aa: CASKTGDSETQYF
CDR3nt: TGTGCCAGTAAAACAGGGGATTCGGAGACCCAGTACTTC
j_gene: TRBJ2-5
d_gene: TRBD1
v_gene: TRBV19
abundance: -

CDR3aa: CASSLDLGNTEAFF
CDR3nt: TGTGCCAGCAGCTTAGATCTCGGGAACACTGAAGCTTTCTTT
j_gene: TRBJ1-1
d_gene: -
v_gene: TRBV11-2
abundance: -

CDR3aa: CASSQVGGTEQETQYF
CDR3nt: TGCGCCAGCAGCCAAGTAGGCGGGACAGAACAAGAGACCCAGTACTTC
j_gene: TRBJ2-5
d_gene: -
v_gene: TRBV4-1
abundance: -

CDR3aa: CASSPVTSGINEQYF
CDR3nt: TGTGCCAGCAGCCCTGTGACTAGCGGGATCAACGAGCAGTACTTC
j_gene: TRBJ2-7
d_gene: TRBD2
v_gene: TRBV27
abundance: -

CDR3aa: CAGQGEREAFF
CDR3nt: TGTGCCGGACAGGGAGAGCGTGAAGCTTTCTTT
j_gene: TRBJ1-1
d_gene: TRBD1
v_gene: TRBV30
abundance: -

CDR3aa: CASRDRAYEQYF
CDR3nt: TGTGCCAGCAGGGACAGGGCCTACGAGCAGTACTTC
j_gene: TRBJ2-7
d_gene: TRBD1
v_gene: TRBV6-5
abundance: -

CDR3aa: CASSFGQGGETQYF
CDR3nt: TGTGCCAGCAGCTTTGGACAGGGAGGGGAGACCCAGTACTTC
j_gene: TRBJ2-5
d_gene: -
v_gene: TRBV9
abundance: -

CDR3aa: CASRGLAGGRYEQYF
CDR3nt: TGTGCCAGCAGGGGACTAGCGGGAGGGAGGTACGAGCAGTACTTC
j_gene: TRBJ2-7
d_gene: TRBD2
v_gene: TRBV2
abundance: -

CDR3aa: CATSSGPGQALYF
CDR3nt: TGTGCCACCAGCAGTGGTCCGGGACAGGCCCTCTACTTC
j_gene: TRBJ2-5
d_gene: TRBD1
v_gene: TRBV15
abundance: -

CDR3aa: CASSAASGSRYEQYF
CDR3nt: TGTGCCAGCAGTGCGGCTAGCGGGAGTAGGTACGAGCAGTACTTC
j_gene: TRBJ2-7
d_gene: TRBD2
v_gene: TRBV2
abundance: -

CDR3aa: CAYKTGEKLFF
CDR3nt: TGTGCTTATAAGACAGGCGAAAAACTGTTTTTT
j_gene: TRBJ1-4
d_gene: -
v_gene: TRBV30
abundance: -

CDR3aa: CASTVGGNTEAFF
CDR3nt: TGTGCCAGCACCGTCGGAGGGAACACTGAAGCTTTCTTT
j_gene: TRBJ1-1
d_gene: -
v_gene: TRBV6-1
abundance: many